This T cell receptor (beta chain) came from a study of CD8+ T cells in alopecia areata (dated by TCRdb to 2016 to 2018). Background for the entire study: The treated patients, all with moderate-to-severe alopecia areata, were enrolled in an open-label pilot trial of oral tofacitinib given at 5 to 10 mg twice daily. Patients received tofacitinib for 6 to 18 months and were then followed off drug for 6 months to check for delayed response and recurrence. Biopsies were taken from tofacitinib-treated patients at baseline and again at 4 and 24 weeks into treatment, and several of those patients also had a later scalp biopsy. Scalp clonality was compared among normal scalp (n=4), patchy alopecia areata scalp (n=8), and alopecia totalis/universalis scalp (n=8). TCRbeta CDR3 regions were amplified by immunoSEQ multiplex PCR with 35 Vbeta forward and 13 Jbeta reverse primers. RNA was extracted with the PAXgene miRNA kit for fixed scalp, the miRNeasy kit for PBMCs, and the RNeasy kit for mouse skin. The study used high-throughput TCRbeta sequencing to examine T cell clonal expansion in alopecia areata, in both the C3H/HeJ mouse model and human patients. On the human side, TCRbeta sequencing was run on scalp tissue and on sorted CD4+ and CD8+ peripheral blood T cells from healthy controls and from alopecia areata patients with either patchy or totalis/universalis disease. The paper as a whole reports these results and caveats: Scalp TCR repertoire analysis is complicated because resident alphabeta T cells in normal human skin are also sequenced, whereas mouse skin is dominated by gammadelta T cells. Higher clonality and more expanded CD8+ clones were observed in lesional scalp than in normal scalp, particularly in alopecia totalis/universalis, a finding suggestive of antigenic drive. TCR sequences shared between patients were less clear than in mice, possibly partly because of HLA diversity in the patient population.

The sample's time point label, decoded: baseline before oral tofacitinib. Lesional scalp punch biopsies and peripheral blood were collected from alopecia areata patients. Scalp biopsies from humans were placed right away in PAXgene tissue containers for fixation. This clone was observed a few times. The antigen it binds to is not known. Per-base qualities were not stored, and no clone one base away is much larger. Library generation was performed with the immunoSEQ multiplex PCR assay. RNA was extracted from all samples and reverse transcribed into cDNA, which served as template for TCR sequencing. First-strand cDNA was synthesized with SuperScript III using a 2:1 mix of oligo-dT and random hexamers. A synthetic immune receptor repertoire was used to assess amplification bias, and residual bias was removed computationally. Per the source publication's procedure: After raw reads were preprocessed to remove errors, the CDR3 was defined following IMGT conventions as running from the conserved cysteine to phenylalanine. Clonality was calculated as 1 minus Shannon entropy normalized by log2 of the number of productive unique TCRs. Whether scalp clones were CD4 or CD8 was inferred by matching scalp TCRbeta sequences against CD4 and CD8 repertoires sorted from blood. TCRdb took this table from immuneACCESS and kept in-frame rearrangements with V and J called. Such tables lack part of the clones; where checked against another copy, unresolved V genes explain under half of the gap, and the rest is unexplained. V and J calls and clone size are those listed in that table; D and trimming were worked out from the DNA. For this sample the table gives roughly 20,000 clones, of which around three fifths were detected only once. Around 5.8% of the sample is held by the ten biggest clonotypes.

The CDR3, cysteine through phenylalanine, is 16 amino acids long. Of all the DNA, just the CDR3 is kept, 48 bases in frame from base 1. V trim: 2 bases; J trim: 4 bases; unmatched bases: 10. Reading the germline V gene (reference sequence) gives CDR1 SSHAT and CDR2 FNYEAQ. Sequences were derived from skin, sampled at week 0. This sequence was found in a human donor with alopecia areata. In this chain, TRBV7-7 is recombined with TRBJ1-2; 7 nucleotides in the junction match TRBD1. The CDR3 region: CASSLTGETAGYGYTF. The DNA sequence is as follows: TGTGCCAGCAGCTTAACAGGGGAAACGGCGGGCTATGGCTACACCTTC.